The present entry profiles one T cell receptor (beta chain) with its context. These data are taken from a study of monozygotic twins with inflammatory bowel disease. CDR1 and CDR2 (germline): SEHNR, FQNEAQ (reference sequence). This CDR3 region has 13 residues. Both TCRalpha and TCRbeta cDNA were subjected to two nested PCRs lasting around 15 and 10 cycles. TCRdb derives one entry per CDR3 protein from the 5' RACE reads, leaving out DNA. The repertoire table contains approximately 40,000 distinct CDR3 sequences. Unsorted whole blood yielded the total RNA, with T cells left unselected. V is TRBV7-9 and J is TRBJ1-6. The receptor comes from a human donor with ulcerative colitis or Crohn's disease, or a healthy co-twin of an affected twin (not recorded which). Sequencing was done on a sample of blood. The CDR3 sequence is CASSLSEVSPLHF.